This entry is about one T cell receptor (beta chain). Its antigen is currently unknown. Scientists made TCR beta libraries using quantitative 5'-RACE with molecular barcodes. TCRdb reprocessed the 5' RACE reads via MiXCR and lists one record per CDR3 protein. In the table there are about 540,000 distinct CDR3 sequences, more than 9.5% of which are singletons. The germline CDR1 and CDR2 sequences are LGHDT and YNNKEL (reference sequence). The CDR3 extends over 16 amino acids. The V and J ends lost 4 bases and 9 bases, in that order; junction bases with no gene match: 8. These data come from a study of CD8 T cells in ankylosing spondylitis. The study, taken as a whole, reports: Ankylosing spondylitis blood appeared to carry a characteristic TCR beta motif of roughly 8 highly homologous variants. There was reportedly significant enrichment of clones that were disease-linked in matched ankylosing spondylitis synovial fluid.

The receptor was isolated from a male donor with ankylosing spondylitis. The rearrangement links TRBV3-1 to TRBJ2-1; 14 bases are a match to TRBD2. The sample comprised blood, either unsorted or a sorted T cell fraction (not recorded which). This CDR3 is CASSRPGLAGVTEQFF. CDR3 coding DNA: TGTGCCAGCAGCCGGCCGGGACTAGCGGGAGTTACTGAGCAGTTCTTC.